This TCR beta chain was obtained from a study of T cell responses to AZD1222 COVID-19 vaccine. Germline-derived CDR1 and CDR2 are DFQATT and SNEGSKA (reference sequence). J gave up 5 bases and V 4 bases, and 1 base lay outside the gene matches. The CDR3 sequence is 11 residues long. Repertoires were generated with immunoSEQ multiplex PCR, while TCRdb's copy carries only in-frame clones and drops some. Counted here are some 120,000 clones, around 85% occurring once; the ten biggest clones make up 6.2%. To note about this clone: Its antigen is as yet unknown.

Broader study findings: Increases in Spike-specific TCR breadth and depth were seen after two AZD1222 doses.

The source of this sequence is an adult in good health. This sample comprised peripheral blood, obtained on day 0 of AZD1222 vaccination. The V and J genes are TRBV20-1 and TRBJ1-2; 7 bases align to TRBD1. The CDR3 sequence is CSAKGAYGYTF. The CDR3 DNA follows: TGCAGTGCTAAGGGGGCATATGGCTACACCTTC.